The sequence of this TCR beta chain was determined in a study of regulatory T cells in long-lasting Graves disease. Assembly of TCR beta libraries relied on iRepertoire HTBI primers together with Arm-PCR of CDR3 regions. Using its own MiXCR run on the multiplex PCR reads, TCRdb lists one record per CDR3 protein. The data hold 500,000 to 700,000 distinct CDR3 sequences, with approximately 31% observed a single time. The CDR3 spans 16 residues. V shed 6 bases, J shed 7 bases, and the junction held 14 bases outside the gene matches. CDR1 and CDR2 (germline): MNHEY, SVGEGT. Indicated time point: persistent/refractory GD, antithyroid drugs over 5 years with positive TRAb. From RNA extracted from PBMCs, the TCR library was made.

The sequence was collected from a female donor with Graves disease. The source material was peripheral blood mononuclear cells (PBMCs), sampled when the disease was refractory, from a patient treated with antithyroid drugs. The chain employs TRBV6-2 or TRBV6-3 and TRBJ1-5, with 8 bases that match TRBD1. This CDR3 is CASRSIGQGGVQPQHF. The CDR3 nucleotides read TGTGCCAGCAGGAGTATTGGACAGGGCGGTGTACAGCCCCAGCATTTT.